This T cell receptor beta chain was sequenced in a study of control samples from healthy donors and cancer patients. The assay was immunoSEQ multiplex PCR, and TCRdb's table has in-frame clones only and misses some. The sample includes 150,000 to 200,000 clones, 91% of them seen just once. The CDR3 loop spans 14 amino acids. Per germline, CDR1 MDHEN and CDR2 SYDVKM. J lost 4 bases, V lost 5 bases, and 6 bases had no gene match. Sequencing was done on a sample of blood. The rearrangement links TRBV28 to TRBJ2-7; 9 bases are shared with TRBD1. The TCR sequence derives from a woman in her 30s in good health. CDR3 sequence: CASSPPTGGYEQYF. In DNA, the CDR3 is TGTGCCAGCAGTCCCCCGACAGGGGGGTACGAGCAGTACTTC.